The 26 T cell receptor beta chains listed next were all sequenced from one sample in a study of persistence of HIV-infected CD4 T cells. Sequencing used immunoSEQ version 4 in survey mode. Measured with immunoSEQ multiplex PCR; TCRdb has only the in-frame clones, and not every one. The data contain roughly 64,000 clones, 70% to 75% of them singletons. These receptors' targets are unknown. An overlapping HIV-1 Gag peptide pool stimulated these cells at about 0.94 ug/peptide/mL. CD40L-negative CD69-negative CD45RO-high memory CD4+ T cells were sorted as populations depleted of antigen-responding cells. The sequencing used CD4+ T cells sorted from PBMCs after roughly 18-hour stimulation, collected from a patient who received antiretroviral therapy. The source of these receptors is an adult man with HIV who was CMV-seropositive.

The chain couples TRBV5-1 to TRBJ2-6, with no clear D. Trimming pared 0 bases from V and 13 bases from J, leaving 8 bases between. This CDR3 has 12 residues. Germline CDR1 SGHRS, CDR2 YFSETQ. The CDR3 nucleotides read TGCGCCAGCAGCTTGGACCTAGAGGTCCTGACTTTC. It encodes CASSLDLEVLTF.

The V and J genes are TRBV9 and TRBJ2-7; 8 bases fit TRBD1. The CDR3 runs to 14 residues. Germline V gene data show CDR1 as SGDLS and CDR2 as YYNGEE. The junction had 6 bases not matched to a gene; V was cut back by 1 base and J by 6 bases. The CDR3, as DNA: TGTGCCAGCAGCGTAATGTCAGGGGGCGGCGAGCAGTACTTC. Protein product: CASSVMSGGGEQYF. The full variable domain, with the rest looked up from reference TRBV9 and TRBJ2-7, is DSGVTQTPKHLITATGQRVTLRCSPRSGDLSVYWYQQSLDQGLQFLIQYYNGEERAKGNILERFSAQQFPDLHSELNLSSLELGDSALYFCASSVMSGGGEQYFGPGTRLTVT.

V gene TRBV28 combines with J gene TRBJ1-5; 7 bases map to TRBD1. J lost 4 bases, V lost 5 bases, and 5 bases had no gene match. From germline, CDR1 is MDHEN and CDR2 SYDVKM. The CDR3 is 14 residues long. DNA of the CDR3: TGTGCCAGCAGTCCGACAGGGCGGAATCAGCCCCAGCATTTT. Translated: CASSPTGRNQPQHF.

The chain has TRBV29-1 and TRBJ2-7, with 10 bases fitting TRBD1. Germline CDR1 is SQVTM and CDR2 is ANQGSEA. The CDR3 has 16 amino acids. The V and J ends lost 6 bases and 1 base, in that order; junction bases with no gene match: 12. Here the CDR3 reads CSVTDRGQFQSYEQYF. The CDR3, as DNA: TGCAGCGTGACTGACAGGGGGCAGTTTCAGTCCTACGAGCAGTACTTC.

The chain links TRBV11-2 to TRBJ1-6; D is ambiguous. This CDR3 region has 14 residues. CDR1 is SGHAT and CDR2 is FQNNGV in the germline V gene. V was trimmed by 2 bases and J by 5 bases, leaving 7 bases between them. The CDR3 region is CASSLQRHNSPLHF. In DNA, the CDR3 is TGTGCCAGCAGCTTACAGAGGCATAATTCACCCCTCCACTTT.

This clone was recorded only once. The chain uses TRBV6-5 and TRBJ1-3; no reliable D call. CDR3 length: 12 amino acids. Between the trimmed V and J ends, which lost 8 bases and 4 bases, there was a span of 9 bases. The germline gives CDR1 MNHEY, CDR2 SVGAGI. The CDR3, as DNA: TGTGCCAGCTCCCTCTTGGGAAACACCATATATTTT. This gives the protein CASSLLGNTIYF.

The genes are TRBV30 and TRBJ2-2; TRBD1 might be the D (6 bases). Trimming pared 0 bases from V and 0 bases from J, leaving 11 bases between. Germline V gene sequence: CDR1 GTSNPN, CDR2 SVGIG (reference sequence). The CDR3 loop spans 16 amino acids. The CDR3 DNA reads TGTGCCTGGAGTGTACTGGGGGCAGCGAACACCGGGGAGCTGTTTTTT. Its translation: CAWSVLGAANTGELFF.

J is TRBJ1-2 and V is TRBV24-1; 7 bases fit TRBD1. The length of the CDR3 is 14 residues. Unmatched junction bases numbered 7, after V lost 3 bases and J lost 7 bases. The germline V gene has CDR1 KGHDR and CDR2 SFDVKD. CDR3 protein: CATSDDGTVGGYTF. For the CDR3, the DNA is TGTGCCACCAGTGATGACGGGACAGTGGGTGGCTACACCTTC.

The CDR3 reads CATSGTRGGGYNEQFF. In DNA, the CDR3 is TGTGCCACCAGTGGGACGCGCGGAGGTGGCTACAATGAGCAGTTCTTC. The V gene is TRBV24-1, the J gene TRBJ2-1, with a possible D match to TRBD2 (5 bases). Between the trimmed V and J ends, which lost 5 bases and 3 bases, there was a span of 16 bases. The CDR3 is 16 residues long. Germline V gives CDR1 KGHDR, CDR2 SFDVKD.

The chain joins TRBV5-1 to TRBJ1-1; possible D gene TRBD1, 6 bases. From germline, CDR1 is SGHRS and CDR2 YFSETQ. CDR3 length: 13 residues. V was pared by 4 bases and J by 4 bases, with 11 bases between. Written as DNA, the CDR3 is TGCGCCAGCAGCGCGCGAGGGGGCACTGAAGCTTTCTTT. It codes for CASSARGGTEAFF.

V gene TRBV5-1 combines with J gene TRBJ1-4; TRBD1 agrees at 9 bases. J was trimmed by 7 bases and V by 3 bases; bases with no gene match: 7. Germline-derived CDR1 and CDR2 are SGHRS and YFSETQ. This CDR3 has 15 amino acids. CDR3 sequence: CASSYTGGESEKLFF. As DNA, the CDR3 is TGCGCCAGCAGCTATACAGGGGGCGAGAGTGAAAAACTGTTTTTT.

The gene calls are TRBV18 and TRBJ1-1, with no clear D. The V end was cut by 0 bases, the J end by 3 bases, with 5 bases between. Germline loops: CDR1 KGHSH, CDR2 LQKENI. The CDR3 is 13 residues long. DNA for the CDR3: TGTGCCAGCTCACCACCCGGGGACACTGAAGCTTTCTTT. It translates to CASSPPGDTEAFF.

Comments on this clone: The sample has other DNA sequences that encode this CDR3 too. The CDR3: CASSQIQGNTEAFF. For the CDR3, the DNA is TGTGCCAGCAGCCAAATCCAGGGGAACACTGAAGCTTTCTTT. This rearrangement joins TRBV3-1 (or the pseudogene TRBV3-2) to TRBJ1-1; possible D gene TRBD1, 5 bases. V shed 2 bases and J shed 1 base, with 8 bases lying between them. CDR3 length: 14 amino acids. Germline CDR1 LGHDT, CDR2 YNNKEL (reference sequence).

This chain links TRBV5-1 with TRBJ2-3, with 8 nucleotides matching TRBD1. In germline, CDR1 is SGHRS, CDR2 YFSETQ. The CDR3 length is 16 residues. Unmatched junction bases numbered 3, after V lost 0 bases and J lost 0 bases. The CDR3 reads CASSLAGTGSTDTQYF. The CDR3 DNA reads TGCGCCAGCAGCTTGGCAGGGACAGGTAGCACAGATACGCAGTATTTT.

The chain has TRBV15 and TRBJ1-4, with 8 bases that match TRBD1. The CDR3 covers 13 residues. Germline loops: CDR1 LNHNV, CDR2 YYDKDF (reference sequence). With V trimmed by 5 bases and J by 7 bases, 3 bases remained unmatched. The CDR3, as DNA: TGTGCCACCAGCGACGGACAGGGTGAAAAACTGTTTTTT. Translated, it gives CATSDGQGEKLFF.

The chain is built from TRBV5-1 and TRBJ1-5; D remains unclear. Between the trimmed V and J ends, which lost 0 bases and 6 bases, there was a span of 7 bases. This CDR3 has 13 amino acids. The V gene's germline CDR1 is SGHRS and CDR2 YFSETQ. The CDR3 bases are TGCGCCAGCAGCTTGGAAGGGCGTCAGCCCCAGCATTTT. Protein: CASSLEGRQPQHF. The whole variable domain, remainder taken from reference TRBV5-1 and TRBJ1-5, is KAGVTQTPRYLIKTRGQQVTLSCSPISGHRSVSWYQQTPGQGLQFLFEYFSETQRNKGNFPGRFSGRQFSNSRSEMNVSTLELGDSALYLCASSLEGRQPQHFGDGTRLSIL.

This chain links TRBV6-1 with TRBJ2-2, with a tentative D call TRBD1 (7 bases). This CDR3 is 18 amino acids long. The V gene lost 1 base and the J gene lost 0 bases, with 15 bases spanning the gap. Germline CDR1 is MNHNS and CDR2 is SASEGT. The CDR3 reads CASSEGTGGGPNTGELFF. DNA for the CDR3: TGTGCCAGCAGTGAAGGAACCGGAGGGGGCCCGAACACCGGGGAGCTGTTTTTT.

The chain uses TRBV9 and TRBJ1-6; D remains unclear. Germline values: CDR1 SGDLS, CDR2 YYNGEE. CDR3 size: 17 residues. Trimming left V 4 bases short and J 0 bases short, with 14 bases between. This CDR3 reads CASSSPLGSSYNSPLHF. The DNA of the CDR3 is TGTGCCAGCAGCTCCCCGTTAGGGAGCTCCTATAATTCACCCCTCCACTTT.

This clone was recorded only once. The chain links TRBV5-5 to TRBJ1-1; D not certain. The CDR3 is 14 residues long. Looked up from germline, CDR1 is SGHKS and CDR2 is YYEKEE (reference sequence). Trimming cost V 3 bases and J 3 bases, with 12 bases left between them. The DNA for the CDR3 is TGTGCCAGCAGCTCGGTGGGGAGGGACACTGAAGCTTTCTTT. Amino acids: CASSSVGRDTEAFF. Full variable domain (missing parts from reference TRBV5-5 and TRBJ1-1): DAGVTQSPTHLIKTRGQQVTLRCSPISGHKSVSWYQQVLGQGPQFIFQYYEKEERGRGNFPDRFSARQFPNYSSELNVNALLLGDSALYLCASSSVGRDTEAFFGQGTRLTVV.

Only a few counts were recorded for this clone. This chain connects TRBV2 to TRBJ1-6; D is possibly TRBD1 (6 bases). The V gene's germline CDR1 is SNHLY and CDR2 FYNNEI. This CDR3 comprises 17 residues. Trimming shortened V by 4 bases and J by 0 bases, and 13 bases separated the two germline ends. CDR3 sequence: CASSVGQGSSYNSPLHF. Written as DNA, the CDR3 is TGTGCCAGCAGTGTGGGGCAGGGGAGCTCCTATAATTCACCCCTCCACTTT.

The chain uses TRBV2 and TRBJ1-4; D unresolved. Between the trimmed V and J ends, which lost 5 bases and 0 bases, there was a span of 7 bases. This CDR3 is 14 amino acids long. The germline CDR1 and CDR2 sequences are SNHLY and FYNNEI. CDR3 DNA: TGTGCCAGCAGTCCGACAACAACTAATGAAAAACTGTTTTTT. It yields the protein CASSPTTTNEKLFF.

The J gene is TRBJ2-7, the V gene TRBV2; 12 bases fit TRBD2. Germline lookup yields CDR1 SNHLY and CDR2 FYNNEI. The CDR3 covers 18 residues. With 2 bases clipped from V and 1 base from J, the junction kept 9 bases outside the gene matches. The DNA of the CDR3 is TGTGCCAGCAGTGAATCCCCTACTAGCGGGGGGAATTCCTACGAGCAGTACTTC. Its protein is CASSESPTSGGNSYEQYF.

This clone appeared a single time. This chain links TRBV4-1 with TRBJ2-7; D possibly matches TRBD1 or TRBD2 (5 bases each). Germline lookup yields CDR1 MGHRA and CDR2 YSYEKL. With 4 bases removed from V and 2 bases from J, the gap between germline ends came to 21 bases. The CDR3 has 17 amino acids. The CDR3 coding sequence is TGCGCCAGCAGCCCCATTACCGGGACGCTCCATCCCTACGAGCAGTACTTC. Protein sequence: CASSPITGTLHPYEQYF.

A remark on this clone: One end of the junction is discordant with germline, which a read error may explain. The chain recombines TRBV12-3 or TRBV12-4 with TRBJ1-4; D unresolved. There are 13 residues in the CDR3. CDR3 amino acids: CASSVAGSEKLFF. The CDR3 DNA reads as TGTGCCAGCAGTGTAGCTGGGTCTGAAAAACTGTTTTTT.

The rearrangement joins TRBV10-3 to TRBJ2-1; D unclear. This CDR3 is built from 15 residues. V was clipped by 4 bases and J by 1 base, with 11 bases between them. Germline V gene lookup returns CDR1 ENHRY and CDR2 SYGVKD. The CDR3 sequence: CAISGVTSSYNEQFF. CDR3 bases: TGTGCCATCAGTGGGGTCACCTCTTCCTACAATGAGCAGTTCTTC.

This chain connects TRBV5-1 to TRBJ2-2, with D perhaps TRBD1 (6 bases). With 1 base removed from V and 0 bases from J, the gap between germline ends came to 10 bases. The germline V gene has CDR1 SGHRS and CDR2 YFSETQ. The CDR3 is made up of 16 amino acids. This CDR3 is CASSLTGKANTGELFF. DNA of the CDR3: TGCGCCAGCAGCTTGACAGGGAAAGCGAACACCGGGGAGCTGTTTTTT.